A selection of T cell receptor beta chains follows, all from one sample in a study of cytomegalovirus exposure and HLA in healthy donors. Profiled with immunoSEQ multiplex PCR; TCRdb holds only in-frame clones, not every one. Here the sample spans roughly 100,000 clones, around 72% being singletons. The sample taken for sequencing was PBMCs. The receptors stem from a man aged 30-40 years in good health and CMV-seronegative. Both conserved end residues are part of each CDR3. The D gene is left open where the match is weak. Size values are once, few and many counts, or a class for expanded clones, and some rows have none.

NA	TRBD1	TRBJ1-6	TRBV5-1	CASSWGTGGRNSPLHF	TGCGCCAGCAGCTGGGGGACAGGGGGCCGTAATTCACCCCTCCACTTT
NA	NA	TRBJ2-7	TRBV4-1	CASSHPAAATYEQYF	TGCGCCAGCAGCCATCCTGCGGCAGCTACCTACGAGCAGTACTTC
NA	TRBD1	TRBJ2-7	TRBV4-3	CASSQEPGGSYEQYF	TGCGCCAGCAGCCAAGAGCCAGGGGGCAGCTACGAGCAGTACTTC
NA	NA	TRBJ2-2	TRBV9	CASSRGPANTGELFF	TGTGCCAGCAGCAGAGGGCCTGCGAACACCGGGGAGCTGTTTTTT
NA	TRBD1	TRBJ2-7	TRBV6-5	CASSYGTGSAYEQYF	TGTGCCAGCAGTTACGGGACAGGCTCAGCCTACGAGCAGTACTTC
few	TRBD1	TRBJ2-3	TRBV7-9	CASSSGQGAIPSTDTQYF	TGTGCCAGCAGCTCGGGACAGGGGGCGATTCCTAGCACAGATACGCAGTATTTT
NA	NA	TRBJ2-5	TRBV15	CATSREVLPYPLNQETQYF	TGTGCCACCAGCAGAGAGGTGCTCCCCTACCCCCTGAATCAAGAGACCCAGTACTTC
NA	TRBD2	TRBJ2-1	TRBV5-1	CASSPEGLAGGSEQFF	TGCGCCAGCAGCCCCGAAGGACTAGCGGGGGGGAGTGAGCAGTTCTTC
once	TRBD1	TRBJ2-3	TRBV5-1	CASSSQGAEADTQYF	TGCGCCAGCAGCTCACAGGGGGCCGAGGCAGATACGCAGTATTTT
NA	NA	TRBJ1-1	TRBV7-8	CASSSTGNTEAFF	TGTGCCAGCAGCTCGACAGGGAACACTGAAGCTTTCTTT
NA	TRBD1	TRBJ1-1	TRBV5-8	CASSLAGGRNTEAFF	TGTGCCAGCAGCTTGGCAGGGGGCCGGAACACTGAAGCTTTCTTT
NA	NA	TRBJ2-3	TRBV6-1	CASSEGRADTQYF	TGTGCCAGCAGTGAAGGGCGGGCAGATACGCAGTATTTT
NA	NA	TRBJ1-3	TRBV7-8	CASSLYYSGNTIYF	TGTGCCAGCAGCTTATACTACTCTGGAAACACCATATATTTT
NA	TRBD2	TRBJ2-1	TRBV5-6	CASLGDGRGEQFF	TGTGCCAGCCTTGGGGACGGGAGGGGTGAGCAGTTCTTC
NA	TRBD1	TRBJ1-1	TRBV4-1	CASSHHRQGSTEAFF	TGCGCCAGCAGCCACCACCGACAGGGTAGCACTGAAGCTTTCTTT
NA	NA	TRBJ1-1	TRBV30	CAWSPGPYTEAFF	TGTGCCTGGAGTCCAGGGCCCTACACTGAAGCTTTCTTT
NA	TRBD2	TRBJ2-7	TRBV5-4	CASSQTSGGPGYEQYF	TGTGCCAGCAGCCAGACTAGCGGGGGCCCTGGGTACGAGCAGTACTTC
NA	TRBD1	TRBJ2-5	TRBV30	CAWSLFWDRGTGETQYF	TGTGCCTGGAGTCTTTTTTGGGACAGGGGAACGGGAGAGACCCAGTACTTC
NA	NA	TRBJ2-7	TRBV6-6	CASSAGLYNEQYF	TGTGCCAGCAGTGCAGGCCTGTACAACGAGCAGTACTTC
few	TRBD1	TRBJ1-1	TRBV28	CASRPTGDTEAFF	TGTGCCAGCAGACCTACAGGGGACACTGAAGCTTTCTTT
NA	NA	TRBJ2-3	TRBV21-1	CASSQGYPDTQYF	TGTGCCAGCAGCCAGGGGTATCCAGATACGCAGTATTTT
NA	TRBD1	TRBJ2-2	TRBV7-2	CASSFGTANTGELFF	TGTGCCAGCAGCTTCGGGACAGCGAACACCGGGGAGCTGTTTTTT
once	NA	TRBJ2-7	TRBV9	CASTPGLALTTYEQYF	TGTGCCAGCACCCCCGGATTAGCACTCACTACCTACGAGCAGTACTTC
NA	TRBD1	TRBJ2-5	TRBV30	CAWGGQPQETQYF	TGTGCCTGGGGGGGACAGCCCCAAGAGACCCAGTACTTC
NA	TRBD1	TRBJ2-1	TRBV18	CASSLGTGGYNEQFF	TGTGCCAGCTCACTCGGGACAGGGGGTTACAATGAGCAGTTCTTC
NA	NA	TRBJ1-1	TRBV7-2	CASSAPQGWNTEAFF	TGTGCCAGCAGCGCCCCACAGGGCTGGAACACTGAAGCTTTCTTT
NA	NA	TRBJ1-6	TRBV6-6	CASIGGSGSPLHF	TGTGCCAGCATAGGCGGCAGTGGATCACCCCTCCACTTT
NA	TRBD2	TRBJ2-5	TRBV29-1	CSARPGLQETQYF	TGCAGCGCTAGACCGGGACTACAAGAGACCCAGTACTTC
once	TRBD2	TRBJ2-1	TRBV6-1	CASSEERLAVSYNEQFF	TGTGCCAGCAGTGAAGAGAGACTAGCGGTCTCCTACAATGAGCAGTTCTTC
few	NA	TRBJ2-7	TRBV4-3	CASSQDPGLAYEQYF	TGCGCCAGCAGCCAAGATCCAGGTCTTGCCTACGAGCAGTACTTC
NA	TRBD1	TRBJ2-2	TRBV29-1	CSVEDAGGLRGQAGELFF	TGCAGCGTTGAAGATGCAGGGGGTTTGAGGGGGCAGGCCGGGGAGCTGTTTTTT
NA	TRBD2	TRBJ2-7	TRBV2	CASLLAAYSYEQYF	TGTGCCAGCTTACTAGCGGCCTATTCCTACGAGCAGTACTTC
NA	TRBD1	TRBJ2-1	TRBV5-1	CASSPGQGVSYNEQFF	TGCGCCAGCAGCCCAGGACAGGGGGTTTCCTACAATGAGCAGTTCTTC
few	NA	TRBJ2-7	TRBV5-1	CASTGAGSSYEQYF	TGCGCCAGCACTGGGGCGGGGAGCTCCTACGAGCAGTACTTC
few	TRBD1	TRBJ2-5	TRBV5-1	CASSWLTGFQETQYF	TGCGCCAGCAGCTGGTTGACAGGGTTCCAAGAGACCCAGTACTTC
NA	TRBD2	TRBJ2-3	TRBV18	CASSPGLAGGQADTQYF	TGTGCCAGCTCACCGGGACTAGCGGGGGGGCAAGCAGATACGCAGTATTTT
once	TRBD1	TRBJ2-7	TRBV30	CAWSRTGRYEQYF	TGTGCCTGGAGCCGGACAGGGAGGTACGAGCAGTACTTC
NA	NA	TRBJ1-2	TRBV6-5	CASSYSSHQNYGYTF	TGTGCCAGCAGTTACTCGAGCCACCAAAACTATGGCTACACCTTC
NA	NA	TRBJ2-5	TRBV29-1	CSVLRPNPETQYF	TGCAGCGTCCTCAGGCCAAACCCAGAGACCCAGTACTTC
NA	NA	TRBJ2-2	TRBV5-1	CASSSNRYSGELFF	TGCGCCAGCAGCTCGAACAGGTACTCCGGGGAGCTGTTTTTT
NA	TRBD1	TRBJ1-2	TRBV29-1	CSVAAEGATRGYTF	TGCAGCGTCGCTGCGGAGGGGGCTACGAGGGGCTACACCTTC
NA	NA	TRBJ1-4	TRBV5-1	CASSGGVGEKLFF	TGCGCCAGCAGCGGCGGAGTCGGTGAAAAACTGTTTTTT
NA	TRBD2	TRBJ2-3	TRBV4-1	CASSQASSGGADTQYF	TGCGCCAGCAGCCAAGCGTCTAGCGGGGGGGCGGATACGCAGTATTTT